This T cell receptor (beta chain) was sequenced for a study of early stage breast cancer tumors. There are 18 residues in the CDR3. Trimming took 6 bases from V and 2 from J; bases not matched to a gene: 15. CDR1 is SNHLY and CDR2 is FYNNEI in the germline V gene. Data came from immunoSEQ multiplex PCR; TCRdb stores just in-frame clones and leaves some out. Among about 58,000 clones listed, about 83% were seen once. The J gene is TRBJ2-3, the V gene TRBV2; 9 nucleotides match TRBD2. The sequencing sample was made of blood. This TCR came from a person aged 30-39 years with breast cancer. For the CDR3, the DNA is TGTGCCAGCAGCGCGGATTCTAGCGGGACCGTGTACACAGATACGCAGTATTTT. It codes for CASSADSSGTVYTDTQYF.